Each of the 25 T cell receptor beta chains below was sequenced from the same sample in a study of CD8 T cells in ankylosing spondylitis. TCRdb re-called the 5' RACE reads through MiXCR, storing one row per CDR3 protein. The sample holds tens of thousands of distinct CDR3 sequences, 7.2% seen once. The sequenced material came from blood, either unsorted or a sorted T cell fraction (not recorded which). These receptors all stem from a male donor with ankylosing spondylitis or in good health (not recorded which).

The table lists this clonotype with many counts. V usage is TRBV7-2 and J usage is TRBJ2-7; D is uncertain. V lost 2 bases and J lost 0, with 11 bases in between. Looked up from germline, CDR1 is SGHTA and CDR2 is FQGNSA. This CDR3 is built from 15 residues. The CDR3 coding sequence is TGTGCCAGCAGCTTATCCCGATCCAACTCCTACGAGCAGTACTTC. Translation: CASSLSRSNSYEQYF.

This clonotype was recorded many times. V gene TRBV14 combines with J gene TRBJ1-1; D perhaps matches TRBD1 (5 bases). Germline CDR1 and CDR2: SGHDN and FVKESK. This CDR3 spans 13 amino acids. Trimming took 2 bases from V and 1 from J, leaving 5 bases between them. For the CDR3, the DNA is TGTGCCAGCAGCCAACAGGGGAACACTGAAGCTTTCTTT. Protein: CASSQQGNTEAFF. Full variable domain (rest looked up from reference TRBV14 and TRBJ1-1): EAGVTQFPSHSVIEKGQTVTLRCDPISGHDNLYWYRRVMGKEIKFLLHFVKESKQDESGMPNNRFLAERTGGTYSTLKVQPAELEDSGVYFCASSQQGNTEAFFGQGTRLTVV.

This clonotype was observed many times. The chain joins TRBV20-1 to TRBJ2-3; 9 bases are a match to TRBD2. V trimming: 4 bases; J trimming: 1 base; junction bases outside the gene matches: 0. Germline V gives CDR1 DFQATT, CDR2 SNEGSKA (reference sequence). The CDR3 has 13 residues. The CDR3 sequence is CSAKREGTDTQYF. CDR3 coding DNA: TGCAGTGCTAAGCGGGAGGGCACAGATACGCAGTATTTT.

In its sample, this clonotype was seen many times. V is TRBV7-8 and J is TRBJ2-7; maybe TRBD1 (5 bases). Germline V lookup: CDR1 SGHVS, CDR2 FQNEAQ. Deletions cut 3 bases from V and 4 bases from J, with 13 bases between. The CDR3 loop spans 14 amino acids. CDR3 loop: CASSLGPTAYEQYF. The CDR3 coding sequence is TGTGCCAGCAGCTTGGGGCCAACGGCTTACGAGCAGTACTTC.

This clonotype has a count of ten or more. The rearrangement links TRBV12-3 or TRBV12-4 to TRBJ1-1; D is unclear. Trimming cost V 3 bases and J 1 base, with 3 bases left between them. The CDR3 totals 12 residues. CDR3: CASSFRNTEAFF. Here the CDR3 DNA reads TGTGCCAGCAGTTTTAGGAACACTGAAGCTTTCTTT.

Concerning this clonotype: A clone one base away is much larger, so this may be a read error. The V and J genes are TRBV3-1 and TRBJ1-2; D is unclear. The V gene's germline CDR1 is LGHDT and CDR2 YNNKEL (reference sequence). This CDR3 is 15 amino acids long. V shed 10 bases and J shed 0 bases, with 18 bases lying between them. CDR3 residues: CATCQGLLANYGYTF. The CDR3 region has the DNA TGTGCCACCTGCCAAGGACTTCTAGCTAACTATGGCTACACCTTC.

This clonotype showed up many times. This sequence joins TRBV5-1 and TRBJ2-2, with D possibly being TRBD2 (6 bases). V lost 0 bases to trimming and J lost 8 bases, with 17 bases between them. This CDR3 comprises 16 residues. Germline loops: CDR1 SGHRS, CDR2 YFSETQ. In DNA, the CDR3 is TGCGCCAGCAGCTTGGCCAGCATAGCCGGGACTGGGGAGCTGTTTTTT. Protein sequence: CASSLASIAGTGELFF.

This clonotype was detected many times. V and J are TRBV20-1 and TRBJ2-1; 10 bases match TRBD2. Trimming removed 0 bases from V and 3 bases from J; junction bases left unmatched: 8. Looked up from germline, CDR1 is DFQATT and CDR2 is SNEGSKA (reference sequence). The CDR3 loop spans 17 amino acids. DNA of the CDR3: TGCAGTGCTAGAGATCCTGGAGCGGGAGGGAGCTACAATGAGCAGTTCTTC. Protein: CSARDPGAGGSYNEQFF.

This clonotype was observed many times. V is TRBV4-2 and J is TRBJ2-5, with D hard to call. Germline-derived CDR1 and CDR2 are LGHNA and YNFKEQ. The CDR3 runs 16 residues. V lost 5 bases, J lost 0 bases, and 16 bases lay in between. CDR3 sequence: CASSSGLVWYQETQYF. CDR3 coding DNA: TGTGCCAGCAGCTCTGGGCTCGTTTGGTACCAAGAGACCCAGTACTTC.

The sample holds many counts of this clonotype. The DNA of the CDR3 is TGTGCCAGCAGCTTAGAGCTAGCGGACTCCTACAATGAGCAGTTCTTC. Translated: CASSLELADSYNEQFF. V gene TRBV7-6 combines with J gene TRBJ2-1; TRBD2 agrees at 7 bases. The CDR3 extends over 16 amino acids. The junction had 3 bases not matched to a gene; V was cut back by 1 base and J by 0 bases. CDR1 is SGHVS and CDR2 is FNYEAQ in the germline V gene.

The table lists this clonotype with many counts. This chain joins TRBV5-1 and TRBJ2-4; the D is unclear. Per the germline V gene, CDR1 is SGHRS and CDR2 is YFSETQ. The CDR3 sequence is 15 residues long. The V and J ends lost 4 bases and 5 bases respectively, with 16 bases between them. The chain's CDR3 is CASSRSDLGENIQYF. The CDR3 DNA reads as TGCGCCAGCAGCAGGTCAGACCTTGGCGAAAACATTCAGTACTTC. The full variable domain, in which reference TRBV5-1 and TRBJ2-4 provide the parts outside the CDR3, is KAGVTQTPRYLIKTRGQQVTLSCSPISGHRSVSWYQQTPGQGLQFLFEYFSETQRNKGNFPGRFSGRQFSNSRSEMNVSTLELGDSALYLCASSRSDLGENIQYFGAGTRLSVL.

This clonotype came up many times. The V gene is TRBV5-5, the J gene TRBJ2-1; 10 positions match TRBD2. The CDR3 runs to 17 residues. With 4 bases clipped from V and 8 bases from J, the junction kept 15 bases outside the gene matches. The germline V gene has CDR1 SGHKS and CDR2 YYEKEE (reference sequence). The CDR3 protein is CASSPRLEREGPDEQFF. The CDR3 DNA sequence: TGTGCCAGCAGCCCCCGTTTGGAGCGGGAGGGCCCGGATGAGCAGTTCTTC. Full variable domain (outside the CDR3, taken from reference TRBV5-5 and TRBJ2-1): DAGVTQSPTHLIKTRGQQVTLRCSPISGHKSVSWYQQVLGQGPQFIFQYYEKEERGRGNFPDRFSARQFPNYSSELNVNALLLGDSALYLCASSPRLEREGPDEQFFGPGTRLTVL.

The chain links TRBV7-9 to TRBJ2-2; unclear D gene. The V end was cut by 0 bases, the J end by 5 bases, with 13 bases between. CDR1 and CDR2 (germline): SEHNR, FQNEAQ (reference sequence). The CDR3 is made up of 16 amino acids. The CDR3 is CASSLAATGRTGELFF. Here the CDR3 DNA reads TGTGCCAGCAGCTTAGCAGCGACGGGCCGGACCGGGGAGCTGTTTTTT.

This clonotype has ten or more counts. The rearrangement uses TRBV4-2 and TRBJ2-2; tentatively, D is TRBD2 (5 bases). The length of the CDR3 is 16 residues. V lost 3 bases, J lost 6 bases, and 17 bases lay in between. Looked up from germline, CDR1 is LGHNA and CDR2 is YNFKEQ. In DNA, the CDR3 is TGTGCCAGCAGCCACGAAGGGTCTAGCTTGTCCGGGGAGCTGTTTTTT. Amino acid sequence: CASSHEGSSLSGELFF.

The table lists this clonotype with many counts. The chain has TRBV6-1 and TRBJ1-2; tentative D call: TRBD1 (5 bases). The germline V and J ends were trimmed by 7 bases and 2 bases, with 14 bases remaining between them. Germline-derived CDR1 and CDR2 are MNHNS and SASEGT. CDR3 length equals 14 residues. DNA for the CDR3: TGTGCCAGCAAACCTGTAGGGGTCAACTATGGCTACACCTTC. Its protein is CASKPVGVNYGYTF.

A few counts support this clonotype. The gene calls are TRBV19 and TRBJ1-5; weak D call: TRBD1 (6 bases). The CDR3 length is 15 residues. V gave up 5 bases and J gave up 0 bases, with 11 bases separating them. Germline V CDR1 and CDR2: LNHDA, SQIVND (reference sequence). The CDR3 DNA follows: TGTGCCAGTAGTGTAAGGACAGATAGCAATCAGCCCCAGCATTTT. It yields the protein CASSVRTDSNQPQHF.

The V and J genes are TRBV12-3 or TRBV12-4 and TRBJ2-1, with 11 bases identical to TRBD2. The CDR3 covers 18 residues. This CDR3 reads CTRSLAGGTGGSYNEQFF. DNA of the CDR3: TGTACCCGCAGTTTAGCGGGGGGGACTGGGGGCTCCTACAATGAGCAGTTCTTC.

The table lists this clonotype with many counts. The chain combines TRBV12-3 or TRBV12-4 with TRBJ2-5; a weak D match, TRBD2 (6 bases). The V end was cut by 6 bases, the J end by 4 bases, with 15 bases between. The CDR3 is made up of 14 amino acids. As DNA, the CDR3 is TGTGCCAGCAGACATGGAGGGGCCGGAGAGACCCAGTACTTC. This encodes CASRHGGAGETQYF.

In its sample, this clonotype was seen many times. The CDR3 sequence is CASSLAPDGGTDTQYF. The CDR3 bases are TGTGCCAGCAGCTTAGCCCCGGACGGGGGCACAGATACGCAGTATTTT. This chain uses TRBV7-8 with TRBJ2-3; tentative D call: TRBD2 (5 bases). Trimming left V 0 bases short and J 1 base short, with 11 bases between. Germline V CDR1 and CDR2: SGHVS, FQNEAQ. The CDR3 is made up of 16 amino acids. The complete variable domain, with remaining parts taken from reference TRBV7-8 and TRBJ2-3, reads GAGVSQSPRYKVAKRGQDVALRCDPISGHVSLFWYQQALGQGPEFLTYFQNEAQLDKSGLPSDRFFAERPEGSVSTLKIQRTQQEDSAVYLCASSLAPDGGTDTQYFGPGTRLTVL.

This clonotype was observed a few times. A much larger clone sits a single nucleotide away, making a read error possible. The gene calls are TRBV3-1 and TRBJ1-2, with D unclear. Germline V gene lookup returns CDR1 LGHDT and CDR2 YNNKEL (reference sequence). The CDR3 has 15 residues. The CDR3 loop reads CACSQGLLANYGYTF. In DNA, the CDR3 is TGTGCCTGCAGCCAAGGACTTCTAGCTAACTATGGCTACACCTTC.

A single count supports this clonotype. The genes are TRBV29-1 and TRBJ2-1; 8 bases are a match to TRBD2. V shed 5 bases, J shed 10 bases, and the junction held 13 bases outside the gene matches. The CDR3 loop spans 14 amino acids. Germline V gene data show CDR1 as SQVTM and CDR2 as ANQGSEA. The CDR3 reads CSVQGAGDPREQFF. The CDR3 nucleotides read TGCAGCGTTCAGGGAGCGGGAGACCCTAGGGAGCAGTTCTTC.

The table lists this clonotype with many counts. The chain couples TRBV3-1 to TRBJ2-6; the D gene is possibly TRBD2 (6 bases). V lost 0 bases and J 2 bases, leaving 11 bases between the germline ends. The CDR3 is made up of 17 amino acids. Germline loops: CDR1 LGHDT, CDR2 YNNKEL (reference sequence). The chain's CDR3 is CASSQDLSGAGANVLTF. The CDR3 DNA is TGTGCCAGCAGCCAAGATCTTAGCGGAGCTGGGGCCAACGTCCTGACTTTC.

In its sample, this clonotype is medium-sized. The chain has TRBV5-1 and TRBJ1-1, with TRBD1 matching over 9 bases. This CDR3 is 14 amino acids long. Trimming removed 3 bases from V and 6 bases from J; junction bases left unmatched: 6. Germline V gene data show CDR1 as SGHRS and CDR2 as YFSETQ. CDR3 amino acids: CASSSDRGVPEAFF. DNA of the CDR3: TGCGCCAGCAGCTCGGACAGGGGAGTACCTGAAGCTTTCTTT.

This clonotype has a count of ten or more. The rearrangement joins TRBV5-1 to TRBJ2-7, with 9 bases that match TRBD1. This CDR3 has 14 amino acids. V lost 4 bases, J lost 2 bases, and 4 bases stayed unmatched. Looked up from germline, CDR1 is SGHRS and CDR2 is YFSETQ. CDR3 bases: TGCGCCAGCAGCCCGACAGGGGGGGCCTACGAGCAGTACTTC. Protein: CASSPTGGAYEQYF.

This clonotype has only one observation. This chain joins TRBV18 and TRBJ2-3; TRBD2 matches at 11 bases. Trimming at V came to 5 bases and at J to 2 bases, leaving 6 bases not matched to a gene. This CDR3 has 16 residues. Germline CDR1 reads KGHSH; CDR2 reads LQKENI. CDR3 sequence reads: CASSSLAGGITDTQYF. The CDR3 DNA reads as TGTGCCAGCTCATCATTAGCGGGAGGGATCACAGATACGCAGTATTTT.